The 27 T cell receptor beta chains reported below all come from one sample, sequenced in a study of siplizumab effects on memory and regulatory T cells. Sequencing was performed with immunoSEQ multiplex PCR; in TCRdb, only in-frame clones are kept and a portion is missing. The data hold 100,000 or so clones, with about nine tenths observed a single time. Specimen: CD4+ T cells sorted from blood. These receptors all stem from a human donor in good health. Some clones in this sample may be carry-over from other donors' samples.

The chain has TRBV14 and TRBJ2-3; TRBD1 matches 9 bases. This CDR3 is 16 amino acids long. CDR1 is SGHDN and CDR2 is FVKESK in the germline V gene. V lost 4 bases and J lost 3; bases outside the gene matches: 8. The CDR3 loop is CASSRNPGQGTDTQYF. The DNA for the CDR3 is TGTGCCAGCAGCCGTAACCCGGGACAGGGTACAGATACGCAGTATTTT.

CDR3 nucleotides: TGCAGTGCCCCAATCAACACTGAAGCTTTCTTT. Protein sequence: CSAPINTEAFF. This chain uses TRBV20-1 with TRBJ1-1; D is undetermined. Trimming shortened V by 6 bases and J by 2 bases, and 7 bases separated the two germline ends. The CDR3 is 11 residues long. Germline lookup yields CDR1 DFQATT and CDR2 SNEGSKA (reference sequence).

The CDR3: CATSRRLDTQYF. The CDR3 DNA reads TGTGCCACCAGCAGAAGGCTAGATACGCAGTATTTT. The V call is TRBV15, the J call TRBJ2-3; D remains ambiguous. Germline CDR1 and CDR2: LNHNV and YYDKDF (reference sequence). The CDR3 covers 12 residues. V was clipped by 2 bases and J by 5 bases, with 5 bases between them. The full variable domain, in which reference TRBV15 and TRBJ2-3 provide the parts outside the CDR3, is DAMVIQNPRYQVTQFGKPVTLSCSQTLNHNVMYWYQQKSSQAPKLLFHYYDKDFNNEADTPDNFQSRRPNTSFCFLDIRSPGLGDTAMYLCATSRRLDTQYFGPGTRLTVL.

V and J are TRBV28 and TRBJ2-7; D unclear. This CDR3 region has 12 residues. Germline V CDR1 and CDR2: MDHEN, SYDVKM. Trimming took off 6 bases at V and 5 bases at J, with 11 bases between the two ends. CDR3 protein: CASSWRVDEQYF. The CDR3, as DNA: TGTGCCAGCAGCTGGAGAGTGGACGAGCAGTACTTC.

V gene TRBV30 combines with J gene TRBJ1-1; a weak D match, TRBD1 (6 bases). Between the trimmed V and J ends, which lost 6 bases and 4 bases, there was a span of 21 bases. The germline V gene encodes CDR1 GTSNPN and CDR2 SVGIG (reference sequence). This CDR3 comprises 15 residues. CDR3: CACVRGAAAATEAFF. The CDR3 DNA reads TGTGCCTGCGTACGGGGGGCGGCCGCGGCCACTGAAGCTTTCTTT.

This rearrangement joins TRBV19 to TRBJ1-3; weak D call: TRBD1 (6 bases). CDR3 length: 19 residues. CDR1 LNHDA and CDR2 SQIVND come from the germline V gene (reference sequence). Trimming stripped 7 bases from V and 2 bases from J, with 27 bases between. The CDR3 DNA sequence: TGTGCCAGTATCCGATCCTTGGGACAAAAAGCTCCGGCTGGAAACACCATATATTTT. It specifies CASIRSLGQKAPAGNTIYF. The full variable domain, completed using reference TRBV19 and TRBJ1-3, is DGGITQSPKYLFRKEGQNVTLSCEQNLNHDAMYWYRQDPGQGLRLIYYSQIVNDFQKGDIAEGYSVSREKKESFPLTVTSAQKNPTAFYLCASIRSLGQKAPAGNTIYFGEGSWLTVV.

The CDR3 DNA is TGTGCCATCAGTAGGAGCCAGGTCGAGCAGTTCTTC. Its translation: CAISRSQVEQFF. V usage is TRBV10-3 and J usage is TRBJ2-1, with D unresolved. Germline V gene lookup returns CDR1 ENHRY and CDR2 SYGVKD. CDR3 length: 12 residues. V gave up 5 bases and J gave up 10 bases, with 12 bases separating them.

The chain couples TRBV2 to TRBJ2-2; TRBD1 agrees at 8 bases. J was trimmed by 4 bases and V by 4 bases; bases with no gene match: 5. CDR3 length equals 15 residues. Per the germline V gene, CDR1 is SNHLY and CDR2 is FYNNEI. The CDR3 DNA follows: TGTGCCAGCAGTGCGGACAGGGATTTCACCGGGGAGCTGTTTTTT. It is translated as CASSADRDFTGELFF.

The CDR3 DNA is TGTGCCAGCAGGTGGAATAGCGGCTACGAGCAGTACTTC. Its translation: CASRWNSGYEQYF. The chain employs TRBV21-1 and TRBJ2-7; the D call TRBD2 from the table was never checked on the DNA. TRBV21-1 counts as a pseudogene. The CDR3 length is 13 residues.

The chain links TRBV6-6 to TRBJ2-7; 10 bases fit TRBD2. This CDR3 is built from 13 residues. From germline, CDR1 is MNHNY and CDR2 SVGAGI (reference sequence). V was pared by 7 bases and J by 5 bases, with 5 bases of the junction left unmatched. The CDR3 DNA follows: TGTGCCAGCACTAAAGCGGGAGGGCACGAGCAGTACTTC. Translation gives CASTKAGGHEQYF.

CDR3 in amino acids: CASSELAGGNEQFF. DNA of the CDR3: TGTGCCAGCAGTGAACTAGCGGGAGGGAATGAGCAGTTCTTC. The gene calls are TRBV6-1 and TRBJ2-1, with TRBD2 identical over 12 bases. Trimming took 2 bases from V and 7 from J; bases not matched to a gene: 0. The CDR3 runs 14 residues. Germline V gives CDR1 MNHNS, CDR2 SASEGT.

The V call is TRBV19, the J call TRBJ1-2, with D perhaps matching TRBD1 (5 bases). CDR1 is LNHDA and CDR2 is SQIVND in the germline V gene (reference sequence). Trimming took off 4 bases at V and 7 bases at J, with 22 bases between the two ends. The CDR3 runs to 16 residues. CDR3 bases: TGTGCCAGTAGTAAGGGGCGGGGGGTGTATCCCCTTGGCTACACCTTC. Protein product: CASSKGRGVYPLGYTF.

J is TRBJ1-3 and V is TRBV6-6; the D gene is possibly TRBD1 (5 bases). The CDR3 totals 15 residues. Trimming cost V 5 bases and J 0 bases, with 11 bases left between them. The germline gives CDR1 MNHNY, CDR2 SVGAGI (reference sequence). This CDR3 is CASSGQYFSGNTIYF. In DNA form, the CDR3 reads TGTGCCAGCAGTGGACAATACTTCTCTGGAAACACCATATATTTT.

The V gene is TRBV7-9, the J gene TRBJ2-3; D might be TRBD2 (6 bases). Germline CDR1 SEHNR, CDR2 FQNEAQ (reference sequence). With 3 bases removed from V and 1 base from J, the gap between germline ends came to 11 bases. The CDR3 has 15 residues. This CDR3 is CASSLAGFGTDTQYF. The CDR3 coding sequence is TGTGCCAGCAGCTTGGCGGGATTCGGCACAGATACGCAGTATTTT.

The chain is built from TRBV7-9 and TRBJ2-6; weak D call: TRBD1 (6 bases). V was shortened by 8 bases and J by 4 bases, with 18 bases between the two germline ends. In germline, CDR1 is SEHNR, CDR2 FQNEAQ (reference sequence). There are 16 residues in the CDR3. CDR3 nucleotide sequence: TGTGCCAGCTCCTCGGGGCAGGGGCCGGGGGCCAACGTCCTGACTTTC. Translation gives CASSSGQGPGANVLTF.

In DNA form, the CDR3 reads TGTGCCAGCAGTTTTACAGGGGGCCGTAATCAGCCCCAGCATTTT. Translation: CASSFTGGRNQPQHF. The V and J genes are TRBV7-8 and TRBJ1-5; TRBD1 aligns across 9 bases. The CDR3 is 15 residues long. The germline V gene has CDR1 SGHVS and CDR2 FQNEAQ. The V gene end was trimmed by 6 bases and the J gene end by 4 bases; junction bases not matched to a gene: 7.

This chain uses TRBV28 with TRBJ1-5; D not resolved. This CDR3 contains 15 residues. Between the trimmed V and J ends, which lost 6 bases and 2 bases, there was a span of 14 bases. Germline V gene data show CDR1 as MDHEN and CDR2 as SYDVKM. CDR3 nucleotides: TGTGCCAGCAGCCGACGGGGTGGTGGCAATCAGCCCCAGCATTTT. As protein: CASSRRGGGNQPQHF. Full variable domain (remainder filled in from reference TRBV28 and TRBJ1-5): DVKVTQSSRYLVKRTGEKVFLECVQDMDHENMFWYRQDPGLGLRLIYFSYDVKMKEKGDIPEGYSVSREKKERFSLILESASTNQTSMYLCASSRRGGGNQPQHFGDGTRLSIL.

V and J are TRBV25-1 and TRBJ2-7, with D perhaps TRBD1 (5 bases). The V and J ends lost 1 base and 6 bases respectively, with 16 bases between them. There are 15 residues in the CDR3. Germline-derived CDR1 and CDR2 are MGHDK and SYGVNS. The CDR3 DNA is TGTGCCAGCAGTGAATCGAAGCTTAGGGGCTCCGAGCAGTACTTC. It encodes CASSESKLRGSEQYF.

The rearrangement joins TRBV7-6 to TRBJ2-1; TRBD2 agrees at 11 bases. Germline loops: CDR1 SGHVS, CDR2 FNYEAQ. The CDR3 sequence is 16 residues long. V dropped 5 bases and J dropped 5; count of bases not matched to a gene: 8. This CDR3 is CASSRLAGRQHNEQFF. In DNA form, the CDR3 reads TGTGCCAGCAGCCGACTAGCGGGACGACAACACAATGAGCAGTTCTTC.

The chain recombines TRBV19 with TRBJ1-4; D is unclear. CDR3 length: 16 residues. Germline assignment: CDR1 LNHDA and CDR2 SQIVND (reference sequence). Trimming removed 6 bases at V and 3 bases at J, with 17 bases between. The CDR3 is CASSLALKGSNEKLFF. CDR3 in DNA: TGTGCCAGTAGCCTAGCTCTAAAAGGATCTAATGAAAAACTGTTTTTT.

The rearrangement uses TRBV30 and TRBJ2-7; 7 bases are shared with TRBD2. The CDR3 extends over 13 amino acids. The junction had 10 bases not matched to a gene; V was cut back by 7 bases and J by 4 bases. From germline, CDR1 is GTSNPN and CDR2 SVGIG (reference sequence). The CDR3 region has the DNA TGTGCCTCCACGGGGGGAGGTCCTTACGAGCAGTACTTC. As protein: CASTGGGPYEQYF.

Only one count was recorded for this clone. This chain joins TRBV2 and TRBJ2-5; 7 bases align to TRBD1. The CDR3 length is 14 residues. Germline CDR1 and CDR2: SNHLY and FYNNEI. V dropped 6 bases and J dropped 1; count of bases not matched to a gene: 5. CDR3 in DNA: TGTGCCAGCAGGCCGGGACAGATCCAAGAGACCCAGTACTTC. It yields the protein CASRPGQIQETQYF.

The chain joins TRBV4-2 to TRBJ2-7; no definite D call. Trimming left V 3 bases short and J 4 bases short, with 10 bases between. Germline V gene data show CDR1 as LGHNA and CDR2 as YNFKEQ. CDR3 length: 13 amino acids. CDR3 sequence: CASSQGERYEQYF. DNA for the CDR3: TGTGCCAGCAGCCAGGGTGAGAGATACGAGCAGTACTTC.

The chain recombines TRBV2 with TRBJ2-7; 8 bases agree with TRBD2. The CDR3 is 14 amino acids. CDR1 is SNHLY and CDR2 is FYNNEI in the germline V gene. V gave up 6 bases and J gave up 2 bases; unmatched junction bases: 6. The CDR3 region is CASRGSGGAYEQYF. The CDR3 DNA reads as TGTGCCAGCAGGGGAAGCGGGGGAGCCTACGAGCAGTACTTC.

This sequence joins TRBV11-2 and TRBJ1-2; a weak D match, TRBD1 (5 bases). Per the germline V gene, CDR1 is SGHAT and CDR2 is FQNNGV. Trimming cost V 5 bases and J 3 bases, with 7 bases left between them. CDR3 length: 12 amino acids. In DNA form, the CDR3 reads TGTGCCAGCAGCCCAGGGTACTATGGCTACACCTTC. Protein: CASSPGYYGYTF.

The chain couples TRBV7-9 to TRBJ2-2; D is perhaps TRBD2 (6 bases). The CDR3 sequence is 15 residues long. Trimming removed 8 bases at V and 7 bases at J, with 20 bases between. Germline V CDR1 and CDR2: SEHNR, FQNEAQ (reference sequence). The CDR3 DNA reads TGTGCCAGCCCCTATCCGCGGGGTCCACTCGGGGAGCTGTTTTTT. Residues: CASPYPRGPLGELFF.

The gene calls are TRBV6-1 and TRBJ2-1; no reliable D call. The V end was cut by 7 bases, the J end by 1 base, with 11 bases between. CDR1 and CDR2 (germline): MNHNS, SASEGT. The CDR3 runs to 14 residues. For the CDR3, the DNA is TGTGCCAGCACTCGGCAGGCTTCCTACAATGAGCAGTTCTTC. This sequence encodes CASTRQASYNEQFF.